The T cell receptor beta chain described here comes from a study of T cell repertoires in ileal Crohn's disease. Study information: Postoperative therapy was given to about half: fewer than 14 thiopurines, 15 to 20 anti-TNF agents.

Turning to this clone: The antigen is unknown.

The CDR3 length is 16 residues. Per the germline V gene, CDR1 is LNHDA and CDR2 is SQIVND (reference sequence). Trimming cost V 4 bases and J 3 bases; bases outside gene matches: 8. Study-level results: Active smokers at surgery had more clonal expansions than non-smokers.

Each sample's TCRB immunosequencing used five hundred nanograms of biopsy DNA. Produced via immunoSEQ multiplex PCR; TCRdb's table is partial and in-frame only. Among some 4,700 clones listed, more than 60% were seen once. Source material: ileal tissue. The V gene is TRBV19, the J gene TRBJ1-2, with 10 bases fitting TRBD1. The TCR comes from an adult with Crohn's disease. CDR3 protein: CASSNKDRGSYYGYTF. The CDR3 coding sequence is TGTGCCAGTAGTAACAAGGACAGGGGGAGTTACTATGGCTACACCTTC.